The clone carrying this TCR beta chain has a count of ten or more. What it binds is not known. The record originates from a study of CD8 T cells in ankylosing spondylitis. Study observations and caveats: For ankylosing spondylitis blood, a TCR beta motif of seven to nine highly homologous variants appeared characteristic. Researchers report that disease-linked clones proved CD8+ and relatively rare in peripheral blood. Certain motif variants had earlier appeared in reactive arthritis synovial fluid and blood.

This CDR3 spans 18 amino acids. In germline, CDR1 is SGDLS, CDR2 YYNGEE. The V gene end was trimmed by 3 bases and the J gene end by 8 bases; junction bases not matched to a gene: 13. In making TCR beta libraries, quantitative 5'-RACE with molecular barcodes was used. TCRdb re-derived calls from the 5' RACE reads in MiXCR, one entry per CDR3 protein. Of 30,000 to 40,000 distinct CDR3 sequences in the sample, 2.5% to 3.5% were seen once. This chain links TRBV9 with TRBJ2-1; 14 bases are a match to TRBD2. Sample: blood, either unsorted or a sorted T cell fraction (not recorded which). This clonotype was obtained from a male donor with ankylosing spondylitis or in good health (not recorded which). CDR3 in amino acids: CASSAGGHGTSGGYEQFF. The DNA for the CDR3 is TGTGCCAGCAGCGCGGGGGGTCATGGGACTAGCGGGGGATATGAGCAGTTCTTC.